The clone carrying this T cell receptor (beta chain) has a count of ten or more. The record originates from a study of T cells after yellow fever vaccination. Study-wide points: Subsequent to the booster, the majority of primary-vaccination clones reappeared (around 95% CD4, approximately 90% CD8).

TCRdb reprocessed the 5' RACE reads via MiXCR and lists one record per CDR3 protein. The sample has approximately 32,000 distinct CDR3 sequences, approximately 7% seen once. Trimming stripped 5 bases from V and 9 bases from J, with 15 bases between. The CDR3 length is 12 residues. Looked up from germline, CDR1 is DFQATT and CDR2 is SNEGSKA (reference sequence). The gene calls are TRBV20-1 and TRBJ2-3; D is perhaps TRBD1 or TRBD2 (5 bases each). This material consisted of PBMCs, either bulk or a sorted T-cell subset (CD4+, CD8+, memory, or dextramer-sorted; not recorded which), taken on the day of the first yellow fever vaccination. This TCR came from a man between 18 and 29 years old who received the YFV17D yellow fever vaccine. The CDR3: CSAGPSWGTQYF. CDR3 nucleotide sequence: TGCAGTGCTGGACCCTCCTGGGGGACGCAGTATTTT.